The present T cell receptor (beta chain) was sequenced within a study of early T cells in non-severe SARS-CoV-2 infection. Study background: Unpaired chains resulted from sequencing bulk RNA of unsorted whole blood.

The trim removed 2 bases at V and 2 bases at J, leaving 2 bases unmatched. There are 13 residues in the CDR3. In germline, CDR1 is SQVTM, CDR2 ANQGSEA. To note about this clonotype: Its target is unknown.

Unique molecular identifiers (one per individual cDNA molecule) were attached. TCRdb re-called the 5' RACE reads through MiXCR, storing one row per CDR3 protein. The data hold fewer than 120,000 distinct CDR3 sequences, with roughly 12% observed a single time. Study outcomes and limitations: Using VDJdb, the matching emphasized anti-spike CD8 responses while missing private and CD4 specificities.

The chain has TRBV29-1 and TRBJ2-5, with 7 positions matching TRBD1. This specimen consisted of whole blood, obtained at baseline. This TCR was recovered from an adult who was a healthcare worker with PCR-confirmed SARS-CoV-2 infection or an uninfected control (not recorded which). CDR3 sequence reads: CSVERQGQETQYF. In DNA, the CDR3 is TGCAGCGTTGAAAGACAGGGTCAAGAGACCCAGTACTTC.